This T cell receptor (beta chain) appears in the sequencing data of a study of healthy donors' naive CD4 and CD8 T cells. General observations from the study: Positive CDR3 charge linked to CD4+ cells, negative to CD8+ cells. Bulk sequencing left alpha and beta chains unpaired.

Naive CD4+ cells were sorted as CD4+CD8-CD45RO-CD45RA+; naive CD8+ as CD8+CD4-CD45RA+CD27bright. TCR libraries were built from about 520 ng of total RNA by linear amplification. TCRdb re-derived calls from the reads in MiXCR, one entry per CDR3 protein. The repertoire holds 180,000 or so distinct CDR3 sequences, with 65% to 80% as singletons. In the case of this clonotype: The target antigen is unknown.

The CDR3 extends over 15 amino acids. J was trimmed by 1 base and V by 7 bases; bases with no gene match: 10. The V gene's germline CDR1 is SQVTM and CDR2 ANQGSEA. Sequencing was carried out using naive CD4+ and CD8+ T cells sorted from blood, pooled from several donors. This sequence originates from a pool of human donors in good health; the sample pools cells from several healthy donors. The chain recombines TRBV29-1 with TRBJ1-5, with 7 bases that match TRBD1. DNA for the CDR3: TGCAGCGGAGCGAGGGGGCAGGTGAGCAATCAGCCCCAGCATTTT. It codes for CSGARGQVSNQPQHF. Full variable domain (missing parts from reference TRBV29-1 and TRBJ1-5): SAVISQKPSRDICQRGTSLTIQCQVDSQVTMMFWYRQQPGQSLTLIATANQGSEATYESGFVIDKFPISRPNLTFSTLTVSNMSPEDSSIYLCSGARGQVSNQPQHFGDGTRLSIL.